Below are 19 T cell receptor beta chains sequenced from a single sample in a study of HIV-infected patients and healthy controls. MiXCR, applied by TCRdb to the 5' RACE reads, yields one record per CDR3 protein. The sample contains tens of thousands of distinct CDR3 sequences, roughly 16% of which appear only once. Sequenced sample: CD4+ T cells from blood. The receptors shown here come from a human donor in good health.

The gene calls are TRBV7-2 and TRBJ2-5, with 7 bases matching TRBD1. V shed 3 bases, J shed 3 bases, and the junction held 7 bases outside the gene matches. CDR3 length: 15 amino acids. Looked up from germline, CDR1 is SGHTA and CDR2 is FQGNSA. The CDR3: CASSFQPGTEETQYF. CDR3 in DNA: TGTGCCAGCAGCTTCCAACCCGGGACAGAAGAGACCCAGTACTTC.

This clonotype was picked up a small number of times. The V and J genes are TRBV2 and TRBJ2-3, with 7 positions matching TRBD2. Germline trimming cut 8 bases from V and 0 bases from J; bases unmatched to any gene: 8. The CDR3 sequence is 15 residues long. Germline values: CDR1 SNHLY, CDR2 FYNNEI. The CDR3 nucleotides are TGTGCCAGCGGGGAGCGGGGCTTCAGCACAGATACGCAGTATTTT. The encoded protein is CASGERGFSTDTQYF.

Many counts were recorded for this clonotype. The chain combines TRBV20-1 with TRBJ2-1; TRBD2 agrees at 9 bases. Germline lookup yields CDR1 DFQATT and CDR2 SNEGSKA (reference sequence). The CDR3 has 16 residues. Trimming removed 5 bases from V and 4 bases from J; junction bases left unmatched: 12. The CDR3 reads CSAESGRTIPYNEQFF. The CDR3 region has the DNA TGCAGTGCTGAAAGCGGGAGGACTATTCCTTACAATGAGCAGTTCTTC.

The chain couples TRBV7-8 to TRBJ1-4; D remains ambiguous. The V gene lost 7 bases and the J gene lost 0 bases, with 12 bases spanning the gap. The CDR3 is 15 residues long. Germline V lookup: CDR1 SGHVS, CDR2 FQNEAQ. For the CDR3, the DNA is TGTGCCAGCACCCAACTGGCTGCAACTAATGAAAAACTGTTTTTT. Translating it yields CASTQLAATNEKLFF.

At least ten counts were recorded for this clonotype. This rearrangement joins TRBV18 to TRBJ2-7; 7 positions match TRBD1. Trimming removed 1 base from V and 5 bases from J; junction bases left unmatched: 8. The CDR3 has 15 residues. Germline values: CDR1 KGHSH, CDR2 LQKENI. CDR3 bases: TGTGCCAGCTCACCACGAACTAGGGGGCACGACGAGCAGTACTTC. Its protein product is CASSPRTRGHDEQYF.

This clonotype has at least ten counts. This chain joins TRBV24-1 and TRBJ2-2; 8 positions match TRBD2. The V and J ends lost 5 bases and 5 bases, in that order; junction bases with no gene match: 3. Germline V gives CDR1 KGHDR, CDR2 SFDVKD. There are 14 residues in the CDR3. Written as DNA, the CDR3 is TGTGCCACCAGTGGAACTAGCGGTACCGGGGAGCTGTTTTTT. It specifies CATSGTSGTGELFF.

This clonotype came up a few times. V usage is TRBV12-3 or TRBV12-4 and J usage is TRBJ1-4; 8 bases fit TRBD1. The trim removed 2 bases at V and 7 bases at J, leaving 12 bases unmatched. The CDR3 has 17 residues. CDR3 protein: CASSLPARDRQSEKLFF. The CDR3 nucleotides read TGTGCCAGCAGTTTACCCGCCCGGGACAGGCAGAGTGAAAAACTGTTTTTT.

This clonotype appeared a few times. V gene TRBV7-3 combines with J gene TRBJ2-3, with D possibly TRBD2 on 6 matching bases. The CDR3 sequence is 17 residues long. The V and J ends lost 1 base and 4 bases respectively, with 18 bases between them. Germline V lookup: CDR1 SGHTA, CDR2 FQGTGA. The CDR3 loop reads CASSLNAPGAGADTQYF. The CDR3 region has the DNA TGTGCCAGCAGCTTAAATGCTCCGGGAGCCGGCGCAGATACGCAGTATTTT.

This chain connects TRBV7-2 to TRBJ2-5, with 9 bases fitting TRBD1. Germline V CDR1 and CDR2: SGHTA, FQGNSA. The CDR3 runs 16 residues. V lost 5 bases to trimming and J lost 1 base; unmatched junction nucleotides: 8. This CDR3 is CASSPGGQGFQETQYF. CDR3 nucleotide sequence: TGTGCCAGCAGCCCCGGAGGACAGGGGTTCCAAGAGACCCAGTACTTC.

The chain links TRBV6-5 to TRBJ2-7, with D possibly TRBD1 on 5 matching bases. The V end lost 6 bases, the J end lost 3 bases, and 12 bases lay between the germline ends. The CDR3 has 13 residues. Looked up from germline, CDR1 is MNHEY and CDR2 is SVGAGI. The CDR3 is CASRAPGNYEQYF. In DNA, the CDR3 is TGTGCCAGCAGGGCCCCAGGGAACTACGAGCAGTACTTC.

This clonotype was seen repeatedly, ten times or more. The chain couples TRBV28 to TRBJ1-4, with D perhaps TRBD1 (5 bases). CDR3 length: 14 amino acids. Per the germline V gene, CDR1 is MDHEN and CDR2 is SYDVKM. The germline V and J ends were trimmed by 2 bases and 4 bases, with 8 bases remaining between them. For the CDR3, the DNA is TGTGCCAGCAGTTTACCAGGGAATAATGAAAAACTGTTTTTT. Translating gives CASSLPGNNEKLFF.

The DNA for the CDR3 is TGTGCCACCAGTGATTATAGCGGGAGGGAGGACCATGAGCAGTTCTTC. Encoded protein: CATSDYSGREDHEQFF. This rearrangement joins TRBV24-1 to TRBJ2-1; 11 positions match TRBD2. The length of the CDR3 is 16 residues. The ends lost 2 bases at V and 8 bases at J; junction bases unmatched: 7. Germline CDR1 reads KGHDR; CDR2 reads SFDVKD.

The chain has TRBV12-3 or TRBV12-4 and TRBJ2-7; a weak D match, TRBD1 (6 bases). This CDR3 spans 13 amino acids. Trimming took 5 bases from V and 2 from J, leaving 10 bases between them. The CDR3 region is CASSRTAAYEQYF. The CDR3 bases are TGTGCCAGCAGTAGGACAGCTGCCTACGAGCAGTACTTC.

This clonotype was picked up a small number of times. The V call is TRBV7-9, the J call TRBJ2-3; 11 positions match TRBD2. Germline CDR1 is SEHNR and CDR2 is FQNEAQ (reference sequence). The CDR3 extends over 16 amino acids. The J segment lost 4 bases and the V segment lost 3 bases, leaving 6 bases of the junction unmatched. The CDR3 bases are TGTGCCAGCAGCTTTAGCGGGAGGGCTGGGGCAGATACGCAGTATTTT. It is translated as CASSFSGRAGADTQYF.

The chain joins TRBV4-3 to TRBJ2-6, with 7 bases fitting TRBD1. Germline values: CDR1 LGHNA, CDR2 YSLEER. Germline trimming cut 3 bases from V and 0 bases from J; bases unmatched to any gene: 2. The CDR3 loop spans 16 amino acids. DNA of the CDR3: TGCGCCAGCAGCCACAGACAGGGCTCTGGGGCCAACGTCCTGACTTTC. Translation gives CASSHRQGSGANVLTF.

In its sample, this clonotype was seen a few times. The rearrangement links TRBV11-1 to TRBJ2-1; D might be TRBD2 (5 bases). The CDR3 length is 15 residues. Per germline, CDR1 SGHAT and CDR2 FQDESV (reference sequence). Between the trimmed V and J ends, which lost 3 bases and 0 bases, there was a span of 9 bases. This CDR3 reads CASSFSANSYNEQFF. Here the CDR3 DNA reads TGTGCCAGCAGCTTTAGCGCCAACTCCTACAATGAGCAGTTCTTC.

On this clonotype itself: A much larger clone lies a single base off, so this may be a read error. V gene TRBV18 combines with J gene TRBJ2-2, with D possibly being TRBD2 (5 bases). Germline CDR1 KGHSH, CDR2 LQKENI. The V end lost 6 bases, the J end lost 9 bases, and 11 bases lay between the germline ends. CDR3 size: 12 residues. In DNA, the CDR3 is TGTGCCAGCTCTAGGGAGACCAGGGAGCTGTTTTTT. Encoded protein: CASSRETRELFF. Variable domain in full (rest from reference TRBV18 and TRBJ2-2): NAGVMQNPRHLVRRRGQEARLRCSPMKGHSHVYWYRQLPEEGLKFMVYLQKENIIDESGMPKERFSAEFPKEGPSILRIQQVVRGDSAAYFCASSRETRELFFGEGSRLTVL.

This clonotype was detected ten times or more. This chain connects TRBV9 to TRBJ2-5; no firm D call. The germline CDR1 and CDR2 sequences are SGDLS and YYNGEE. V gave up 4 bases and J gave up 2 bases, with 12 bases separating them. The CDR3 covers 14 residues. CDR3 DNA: TGTGCCAGCAGCAAAGGGAACTATCAAGAGACCCAGTACTTC. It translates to CASSKGNYQETQYF.

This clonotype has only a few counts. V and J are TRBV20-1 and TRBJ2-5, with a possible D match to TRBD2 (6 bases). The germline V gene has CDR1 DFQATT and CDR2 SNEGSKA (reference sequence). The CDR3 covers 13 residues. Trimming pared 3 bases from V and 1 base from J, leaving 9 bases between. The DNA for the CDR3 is TGCAGTGCTAGCCCGGGACTCCAAGAGACCCAGTACTTC. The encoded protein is CSASPGLQETQYF.